This TCR beta chain emerged from a study of tumor and adjacent non-tumor tissue in lung cancer. CDR3 length equals 13 residues. CDR1 is ENHRY, CDR2 SYGVKD, per germline. Of note for this clonotype: Compared with germline, one end of the junction differs, possibly owing to a read error.

TCRbeta libraries were built with three rounds of nested PCR, modified from ARM-PCR. TCRdb reprocessed the multiplex PCR reads via MiXCR and lists one record per CDR3 protein. The sample carries about 70,000 distinct CDR3 sequences, around 73% recorded once. The template was RNA from unsorted bulk tissue. Donors were chemotherapy-naive, newly diagnosed lung cancer surgical patients in China, August–November 2014. The V gene is TRBV10-3, the J gene TRBJ2-7; D assignment may be TRBD1 or TRBD2 (5 bases each). The clonotype originates from a man between 60 and 70 years old with non-small cell lung cancer. Sequenced material: lung tumor tissue. The chain's CDR3 is CDISGTYSYEQYF. DNA of the CDR3: TGTGACATCAGTGGGACCTACTCATACGAGCAGTACTTC.